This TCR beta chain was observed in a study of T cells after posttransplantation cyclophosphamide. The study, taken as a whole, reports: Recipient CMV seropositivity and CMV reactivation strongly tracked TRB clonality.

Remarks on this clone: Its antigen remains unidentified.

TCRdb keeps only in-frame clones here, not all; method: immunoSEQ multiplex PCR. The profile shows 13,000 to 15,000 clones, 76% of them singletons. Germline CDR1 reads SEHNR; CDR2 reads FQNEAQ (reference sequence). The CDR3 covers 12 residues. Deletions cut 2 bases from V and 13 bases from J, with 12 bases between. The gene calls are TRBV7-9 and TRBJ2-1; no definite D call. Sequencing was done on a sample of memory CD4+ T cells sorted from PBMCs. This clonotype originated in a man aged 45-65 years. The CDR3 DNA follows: TGTGCCAGCAGCTTACTGGGCAACAAACAGTTCTTC. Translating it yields CASSLLGNKQFF.